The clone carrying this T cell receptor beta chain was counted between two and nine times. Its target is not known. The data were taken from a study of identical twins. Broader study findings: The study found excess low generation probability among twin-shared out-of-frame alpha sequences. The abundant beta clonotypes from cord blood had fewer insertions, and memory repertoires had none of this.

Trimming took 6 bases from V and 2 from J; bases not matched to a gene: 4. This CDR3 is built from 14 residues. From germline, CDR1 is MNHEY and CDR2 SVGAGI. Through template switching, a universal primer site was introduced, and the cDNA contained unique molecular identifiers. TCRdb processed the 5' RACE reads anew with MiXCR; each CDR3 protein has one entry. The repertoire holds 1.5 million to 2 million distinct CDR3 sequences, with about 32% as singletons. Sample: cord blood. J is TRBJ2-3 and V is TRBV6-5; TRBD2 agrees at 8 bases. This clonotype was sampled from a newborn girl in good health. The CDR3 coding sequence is TGTGCCAGCAGACGGGAGGGTCACACAGATACGCAGTATTTT. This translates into CASRREGHTDTQYF.